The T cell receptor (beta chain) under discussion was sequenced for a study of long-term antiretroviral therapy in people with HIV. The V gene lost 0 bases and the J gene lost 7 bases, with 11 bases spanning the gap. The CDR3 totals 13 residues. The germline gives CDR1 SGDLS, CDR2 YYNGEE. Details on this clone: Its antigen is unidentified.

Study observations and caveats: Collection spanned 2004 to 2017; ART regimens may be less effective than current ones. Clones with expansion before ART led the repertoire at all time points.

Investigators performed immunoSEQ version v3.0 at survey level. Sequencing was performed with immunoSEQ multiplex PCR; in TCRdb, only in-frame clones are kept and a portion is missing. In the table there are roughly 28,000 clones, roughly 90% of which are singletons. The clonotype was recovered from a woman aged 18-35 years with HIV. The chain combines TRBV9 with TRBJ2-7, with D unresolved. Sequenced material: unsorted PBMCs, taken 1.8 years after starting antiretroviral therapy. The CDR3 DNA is TGTGCCAGCAGCGTAGTGACACAAGGGGAGCAGTACTTC. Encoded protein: CASSVVTQGEQYF.